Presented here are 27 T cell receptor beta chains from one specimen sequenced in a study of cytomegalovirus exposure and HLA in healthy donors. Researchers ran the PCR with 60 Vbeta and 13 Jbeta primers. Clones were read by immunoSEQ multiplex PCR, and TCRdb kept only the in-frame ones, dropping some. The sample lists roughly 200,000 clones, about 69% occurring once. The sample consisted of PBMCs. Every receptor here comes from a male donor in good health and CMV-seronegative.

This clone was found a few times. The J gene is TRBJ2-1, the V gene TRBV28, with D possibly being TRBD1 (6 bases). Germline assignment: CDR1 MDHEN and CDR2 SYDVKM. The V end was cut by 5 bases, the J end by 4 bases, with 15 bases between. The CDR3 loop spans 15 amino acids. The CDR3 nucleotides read TGTGCCAGCAGTCCGCAGATGGACAGTTACAATGAGCAGTTCTTC. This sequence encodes CASSPQMDSYNEQFF.

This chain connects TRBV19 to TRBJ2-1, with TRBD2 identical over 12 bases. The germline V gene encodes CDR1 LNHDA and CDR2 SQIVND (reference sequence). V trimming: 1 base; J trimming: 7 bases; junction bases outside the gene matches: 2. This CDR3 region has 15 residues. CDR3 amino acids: CASSIALAGGNEQFF. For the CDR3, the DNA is TGTGCCAGTAGTATAGCTCTAGCGGGAGGGAATGAGCAGTTCTTC.

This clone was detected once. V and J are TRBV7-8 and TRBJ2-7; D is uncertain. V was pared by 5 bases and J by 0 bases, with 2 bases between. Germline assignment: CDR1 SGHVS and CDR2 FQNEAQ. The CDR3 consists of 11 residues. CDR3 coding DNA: TGTGCCAGCAGCCACTCCTACGAGCAGTACTTC. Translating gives CASSHSYEQYF.

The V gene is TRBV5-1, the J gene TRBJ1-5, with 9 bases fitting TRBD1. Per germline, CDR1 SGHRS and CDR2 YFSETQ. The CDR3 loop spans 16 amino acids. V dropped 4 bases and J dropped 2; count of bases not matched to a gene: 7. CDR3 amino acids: CASSVGDRAGNQPQHF. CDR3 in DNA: TGCGCCAGCAGCGTGGGGGACAGGGCGGGCAATCAGCCCCAGCATTTT.

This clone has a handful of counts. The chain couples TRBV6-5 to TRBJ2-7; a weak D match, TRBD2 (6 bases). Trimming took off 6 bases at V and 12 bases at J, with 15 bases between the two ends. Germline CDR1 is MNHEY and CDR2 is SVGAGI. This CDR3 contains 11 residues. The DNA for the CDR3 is TGTGCCAGCAGAATGGGACTTCTTTGGTACTTC. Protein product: CASRMGLLWYF.

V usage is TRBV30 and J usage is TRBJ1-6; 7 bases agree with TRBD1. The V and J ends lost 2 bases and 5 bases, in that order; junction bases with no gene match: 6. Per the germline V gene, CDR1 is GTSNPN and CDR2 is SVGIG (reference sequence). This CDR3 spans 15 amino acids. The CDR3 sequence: CAWSRGGQNNSPLHF. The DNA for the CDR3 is TGTGCCTGGAGTAGAGGGGGACAGAATAATTCACCCCTCCACTTT.

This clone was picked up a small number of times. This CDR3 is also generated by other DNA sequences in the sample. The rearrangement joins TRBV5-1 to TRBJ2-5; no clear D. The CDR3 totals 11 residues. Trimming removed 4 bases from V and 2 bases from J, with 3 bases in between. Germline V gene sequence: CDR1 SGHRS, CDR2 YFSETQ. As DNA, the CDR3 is TGCGCCAGCAGCCTGCAAGAGACCCAGTACTTC. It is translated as CASSLQETQYF.

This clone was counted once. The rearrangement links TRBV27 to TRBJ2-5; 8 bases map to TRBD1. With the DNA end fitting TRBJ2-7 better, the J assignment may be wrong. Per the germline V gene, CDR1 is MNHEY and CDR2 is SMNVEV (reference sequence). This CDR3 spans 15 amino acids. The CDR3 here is CASSFGQGGPYEQYF. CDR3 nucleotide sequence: TGTGCCAGCAGTTTTGGACAGGGAGGTCCCTACGAGCAGTACTTC.

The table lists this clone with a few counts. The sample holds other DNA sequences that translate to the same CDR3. The CDR3 loop is CASSLTSGSYEQYF. CDR3 DNA: TGTGCCAGCAGCTTAACTAGCGGGAGCTACGAGCAGTACTTC. The chain joins TRBV7-3 to TRBJ2-7, with TRBD2 matching over 9 bases. J gave up 3 bases and V 0 bases, and 0 bases lay outside the gene matches. This CDR3 spans 14 amino acids. Germline lookup yields CDR1 SGHTA and CDR2 FQGTGA.

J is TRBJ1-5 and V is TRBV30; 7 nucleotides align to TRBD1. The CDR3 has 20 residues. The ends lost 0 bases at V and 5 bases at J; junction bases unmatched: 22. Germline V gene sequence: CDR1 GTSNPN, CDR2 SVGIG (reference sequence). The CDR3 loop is CAWSVGAVQSGRGRYQPQHF. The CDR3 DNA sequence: TGTGCCTGGAGTGTAGGAGCGGTGCAAAGCGGTAGGGGGCGATATCAGCCCCAGCATTTT. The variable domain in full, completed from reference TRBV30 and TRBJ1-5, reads SQTIHQWPATLVQPVGSPLSLECTVEGTSNPNLYWYRQAAGRGLQLLFYSVGIGQISSEVPQNLSASRPQDRQFILSSKKLLLSDSGFYLCAWSVGAVQSGRGRYQPQHFGDGTRLSIL.

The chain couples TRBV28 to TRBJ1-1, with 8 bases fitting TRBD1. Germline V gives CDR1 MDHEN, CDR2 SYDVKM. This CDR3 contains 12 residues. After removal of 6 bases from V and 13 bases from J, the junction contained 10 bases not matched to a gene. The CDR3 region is CASRYPGQAIFF. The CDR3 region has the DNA TGTGCCAGCAGATATCCGGGACAGGCTATTTTCTTT.

The CDR3 loop is CASSLTGYSNQPQHF. In DNA, the CDR3 is TGTGCCAGCAGTTTGACAGGGTATAGCAATCAGCCCCAGCATTTT. V and J are TRBV6-5 and TRBJ1-5, with 7 nucleotides matching TRBD1. From germline, CDR1 is MNHEY and CDR2 SVGAGI. With V trimmed by 4 bases and J by 0 bases, 3 bases remained unmatched. This CDR3 is 15 amino acids long.

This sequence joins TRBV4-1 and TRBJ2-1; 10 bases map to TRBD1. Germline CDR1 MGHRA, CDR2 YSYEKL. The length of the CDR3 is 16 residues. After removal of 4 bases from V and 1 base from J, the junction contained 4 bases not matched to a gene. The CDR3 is CASSPQGQGSYNEQFF. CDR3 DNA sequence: TGCGCCAGCAGCCCACAGGGACAGGGGTCCTACAATGAGCAGTTCTTC.

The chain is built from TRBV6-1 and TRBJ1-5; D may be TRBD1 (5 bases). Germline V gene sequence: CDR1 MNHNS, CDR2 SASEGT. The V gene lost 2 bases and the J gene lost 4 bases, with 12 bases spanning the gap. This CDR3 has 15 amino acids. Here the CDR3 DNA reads TGTGCCAGCAGTGAACGCCAGGGAATTAATCAGCCCCAGCATTTT. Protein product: CASSERQGINQPQHF.

The CDR3 sequence is CASRGEGYTF. The CDR3 DNA reads as TGTGCCAGCAGAGGGGAAGGCTACACCTTC. The chain carries TRBV28 and TRBJ1-2, with D possibly TRBD1 on 5 matching bases. The germline V gene encodes CDR1 MDHEN and CDR2 SYDVKM. With 6 bases removed from V and 8 bases from J, the gap between germline ends came to 7 bases. CDR3 size: 10 residues.

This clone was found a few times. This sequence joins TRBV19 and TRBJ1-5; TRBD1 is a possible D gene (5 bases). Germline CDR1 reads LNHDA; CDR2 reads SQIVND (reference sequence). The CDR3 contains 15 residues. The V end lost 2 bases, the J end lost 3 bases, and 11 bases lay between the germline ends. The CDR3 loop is CASSIWRDDNQPQHF. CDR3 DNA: TGTGCCAGTAGTATATGGAGGGACGACAATCAGCCCCAGCATTTT.

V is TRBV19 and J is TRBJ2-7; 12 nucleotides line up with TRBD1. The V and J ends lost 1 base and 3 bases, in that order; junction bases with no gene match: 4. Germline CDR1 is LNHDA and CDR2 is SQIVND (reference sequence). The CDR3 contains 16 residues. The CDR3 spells CASSIGGTGGSYEQYF. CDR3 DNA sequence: TGTGCCAGTAGTATAGGCGGGACAGGGGGCAGCTACGAGCAGTACTTC.

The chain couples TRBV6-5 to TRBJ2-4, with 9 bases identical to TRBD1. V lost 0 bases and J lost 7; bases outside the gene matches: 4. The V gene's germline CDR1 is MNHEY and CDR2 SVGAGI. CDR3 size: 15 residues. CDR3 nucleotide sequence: TGTGCCAGCAGTTACTCTCCGGACAGGGGTAACATTCAGTACTTC. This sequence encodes CASSYSPDRGNIQYF.

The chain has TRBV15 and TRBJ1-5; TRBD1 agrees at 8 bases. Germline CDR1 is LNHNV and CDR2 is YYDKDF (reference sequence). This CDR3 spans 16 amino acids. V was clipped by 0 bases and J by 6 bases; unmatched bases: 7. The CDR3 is CATSRDGAGGLQPQHF. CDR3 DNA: TGTGCCACCAGCAGAGATGGGGCAGGGGGCCTTCAGCCCCAGCATTTT. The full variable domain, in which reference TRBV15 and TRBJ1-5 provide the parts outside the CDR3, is DAMVIQNPRYQVTQFGKPVTLSCSQTLNHNVMYWYQQKSSQAPKLLFHYYDKDFNNEADTPDNFQSRRPNTSFCFLDIRSPGLGDTAMYLCATSRDGAGGLQPQHFGDGTRLSIL.

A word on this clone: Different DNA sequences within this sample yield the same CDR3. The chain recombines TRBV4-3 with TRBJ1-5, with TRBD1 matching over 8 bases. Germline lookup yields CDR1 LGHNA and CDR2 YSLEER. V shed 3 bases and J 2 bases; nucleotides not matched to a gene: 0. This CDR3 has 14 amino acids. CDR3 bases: TGCGCCAGCAGCCAGGACAGGGGCAATCAGCCCCAGCATTTT. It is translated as CASSQDRGNQPQHF.

CDR3 nucleotide sequence: TGTGCCAGCAGCTTTGAGGGGGTGAACATTCAGTACTTC. It is translated as CASSFEGVNIQYF. The chain combines TRBV5-4 with TRBJ2-4, with D possibly being TRBD1 (6 bases). Per germline, CDR1 SGHNT and CDR2 YYREEE (reference sequence). The CDR3 consists of 13 residues. V lost 2 bases, J lost 7 bases, and 10 bases lay in between.

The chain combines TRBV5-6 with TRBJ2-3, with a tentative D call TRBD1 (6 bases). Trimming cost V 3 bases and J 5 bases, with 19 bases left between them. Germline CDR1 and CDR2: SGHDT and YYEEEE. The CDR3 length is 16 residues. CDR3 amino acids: CASSSSRTVSGDTQYF. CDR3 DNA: TGTGCCAGCAGCTCATCAAGGACAGTTTCGGGAGATACGCAGTATTTT.

CDR3 loop: CASSLEGWHNEQFF. The CDR3 DNA is TGTGCCAGCAGCTTAGAGGGCTGGCACAATGAGCAGTTCTTC. The chain couples TRBV7-3 to TRBJ2-1; TRBD2 is a possible D gene (5 bases). The CDR3 spans 14 residues. Germline V gene lookup returns CDR1 SGHTA and CDR2 FQGTGA. V was pared by 2 bases and J by 5 bases, with 10 bases between.

This CDR3 is CASTTGYEQYF. The CDR3 DNA sequence: TGTGCCAGTACGACAGGGTACGAGCAGTACTTC. The gene calls are TRBV19 and TRBJ2-7; TRBD1 aligns across 7 bases. The CDR3 consists of 11 residues. Per germline, CDR1 LNHDA and CDR2 SQIVND (reference sequence). V lost 7 bases, J lost 4 bases, and 1 base stayed unmatched.

The CDR3 coding sequence is TGTGCCAGCAGCGCTCTCACTCGGAGGGAGCAGTACTTC. Its protein is CASSALTRREQYF. The rearrangement joins TRBV21-1 to TRBJ2-7; whether TRBD2, the table's D call, matches the DNA was not checked. TRBV21-1 is a known pseudogene. The CDR3 is 13 residues long.

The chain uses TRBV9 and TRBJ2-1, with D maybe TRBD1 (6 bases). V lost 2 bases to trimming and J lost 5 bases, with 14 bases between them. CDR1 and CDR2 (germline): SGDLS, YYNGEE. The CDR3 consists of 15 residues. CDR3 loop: CASSVNRGKDNEQFF. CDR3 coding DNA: TGTGCCAGCAGCGTCAATAGGGGGAAAGACAATGAGCAGTTCTTC.

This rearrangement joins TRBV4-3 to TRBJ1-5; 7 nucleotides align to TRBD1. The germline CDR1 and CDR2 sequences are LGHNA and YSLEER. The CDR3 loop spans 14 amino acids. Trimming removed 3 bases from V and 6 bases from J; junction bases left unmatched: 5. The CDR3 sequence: CASSQTGMGQPQHF. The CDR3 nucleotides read TGCGCCAGCAGCCAGACAGGGATGGGTCAGCCCCAGCATTTT.